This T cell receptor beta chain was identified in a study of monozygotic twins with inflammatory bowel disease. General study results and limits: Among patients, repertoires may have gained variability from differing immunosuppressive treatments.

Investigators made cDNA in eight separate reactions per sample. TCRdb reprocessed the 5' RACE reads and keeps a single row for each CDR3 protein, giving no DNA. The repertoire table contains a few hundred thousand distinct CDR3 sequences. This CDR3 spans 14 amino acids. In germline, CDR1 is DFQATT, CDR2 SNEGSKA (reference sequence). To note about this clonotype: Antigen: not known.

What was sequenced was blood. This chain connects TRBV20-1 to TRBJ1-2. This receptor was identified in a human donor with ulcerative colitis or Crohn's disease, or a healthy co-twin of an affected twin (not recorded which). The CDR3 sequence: CSADRDSTNYGYTF.